The entry below gives a single TCR beta chain sequence along with its context. Its antigen is unidentified. The data are from a study of cytomegalovirus exposure and HLA in healthy donors. Findings and caveats of the study: Generally TCR sequences proved uncommon, though certain public TCRs appeared in numerous donors. Cytomegalovirus-associated status was assigned to roughly 160 TCR beta chains. In a later analysis, first-cohort TCR clusters were found to tend to co-occur in the roughly 120 validation repertoires. Reported results showed that the classifier diagnosed cytomegalovirus status with high specificity and sensitivity.

Only in-frame clones appear in the TCRdb table, and some are missing; sequencing was by immunoSEQ multiplex PCR. The table shows some 190,000 clones, with around 88% occurring only once. Germline trimming cut 3 bases from V and 5 bases from J; bases unmatched to any gene: 10. This CDR3 spans 16 amino acids. Germline values: CDR1 SGHRS, CDR2 YFSETQ. The sequenced sample was PBMCs. The J gene is TRBJ2-5, the V gene TRBV5-1; TRBD2 matches at 10 bases. The TCR originated in a young woman in good health and CMV-seronegative. The CDR3 here is CASSWSGRAIVETQYF. The CDR3 nucleotides read TGCGCCAGCAGCTGGAGCGGGAGGGCTATTGTCGAGACCCAGTACTTC.